The entry below describes one TCR beta chain. This entry belongs to a study of T-cell memory formation after mild COVID-19. TCRdb re-called the 5' RACE reads through MiXCR, storing one row per CDR3 protein. The sample lists 200,000 to 250,000 distinct CDR3 sequences, approximately 30% occurring once. The germline gives CDR1 SGHRS, CDR2 YFSETQ. Trimming removed 4 bases at V and 8 bases at J, with 21 bases between. This CDR3 has 15 residues. Sequencing was carried out using PBMCs or a T cell subset sorted from them (not recorded which). This TCR was recovered from an adult woman who had mild COVID-19 (a few samples of this study predate the infection). Cell type and time point are not known. The chain is built from TRBV5-1 and TRBJ1-1; no clear D gene. CDR3 loop: CASSRLSYSTEEAFF. CDR3 sequence (DNA): TGCGCCAGCAGCCGCCTCTCCTACTCGACGGAAGAAGCTTTCTTT.